The sample holds many counts of the clone carrying this T cell receptor (beta chain). Its target is unknown. The data originate from a study of early T cells in non-severe SARS-CoV-2 infection. Overall study context: With bulk RNA from unsorted whole blood as input, sequencing yielded unpaired chains.

Individual cDNA molecules received unique molecular identifiers. A single record per CDR3 protein comes from TCRdb applying MiXCR to the 5' RACE reads. The table lists around 19,000 distinct CDR3 sequences, around 5.9% of them singletons. This CDR3 spans 16 amino acids. The germline CDR1 and CDR2 sequences are SGHRS and YFSETQ. After removal of 4 bases from V and 2 bases from J, the junction contained 9 bases not matched to a gene. The study, taken as a whole, reports: Private and CD4 specificities were missed by VDJdb matching, skewed to anti-spike CD8.

This receptor was obtained from an adult who was a healthcare worker with PCR-confirmed SARS-CoV-2 infection or an uninfected control (not recorded which). The V call is TRBV5-1, the J call TRBJ2-1, with 7 bases identical to TRBD2. The specimen was whole blood. CDR3 nucleotides: TGCGCCAGCAGCAAGTCGACTAGCAGGGCCTACAATGAGCAGTTCTTC. This sequence encodes CASSKSTSRAYNEQFF.